This T cell receptor (beta chain) is drawn from a study of vaccination effects on CD4 cells after COVID-19. Findings and caveats of the study: Clones of infection and vaccine origin contracted markedly late after vaccination.

With respect to this clone: Its specificity is not known.

Expansion with viral peptide pools was applied to antigen-specific CD4+ T cells by the ViraFEST assay prior to sequencing. Following an approximately 11-day culture, CD4+ T cells were purified. Vaccine recipients, nucleocapsid antibody negative, had no prior SARS-CoV-2 infection. On both days 3 and 7, half of the culture medium was replaced with IL-2 medium. Germline V gene lookup returns CDR1 KGHSH and CDR2 LQKENI. V was clipped by 6 bases and J by 7 bases, with 13 bases between them. The CDR3 is 12 residues long. The method was immunoSEQ multiplex PCR; TCRdb's version includes in-frame clones alone and lacks a portion of them. The profile shows tens of thousands of clones, roughly 81% of them singletons.

The sequencing here drew on CD4+ T cells from PBMCs cultured with HCoV-229E spike peptides, taken before COVID-19 vaccination. The clonotype originates from a human donor who received a COVID-19 vaccine. This chain connects TRBV18 to TRBJ2-7; no definite D call. CDR3 protein: CASSQNLREQYV. DNA for the CDR3: TGTGCCAGCTCCCAGAATCTGAGGGAGCAGTACGTC.